This T cell receptor beta chain was documented in a study of CD8 T cells in Susac syndrome. CDR1 is DFQATT, CDR2 SNEGSKA, per germline (reference sequence). J gave up 9 bases and V 6 bases, and 12 bases lay outside the gene matches. The CDR3 consists of 13 residues. Reverse transcription of roughly 0.45 to 1 ug RNA was carried out with random hexamers. TCRdb recomputed calls from the immunoSEQ multiplex PCR reads with MiXCR, one row per CDR3 protein. The sample records a few hundred thousand distinct CDR3 sequences, about 95% being singletons. Negative isolation yielded the CD8+ and CD4+ T cells, while FACS enriched the TEMRA cells.

Sequencing input: CD4+ T cells from PBMCs. The receptor was isolated from a human donor with multiple sclerosis. This chain uses TRBV20-1 with TRBJ2-7; 9 nucleotides line up with TRBD1. The CDR3 nucleotides read TGCAGTGCCTTCGCCGGGACAGGGAATCCGCAGTACTTC. Residues: CSAFAGTGNPQYF.